This entry is about one T cell receptor (beta chain). Its antigen remains unknown. This entry belongs to a study of cytomegalovirus exposure and HLA in healthy donors. Broader study findings: A few chains tied to CMV proved CMV antigen-specific in vitro. As a later analysis showed, a missense DCLRE1C variant was linked to trimming of TCR beta V- and J-genes. Donors belonging to an Asian-associated ancestry cluster reportedly showed fewer N-insertions in productive TCRs than the roughly 700-donor mean, according to what a later analysis found. Data from an earlier analysis indicated that most TCR beta V segments were productive either about 90% or about 30% of the time.

PCR used 60 Vbeta primers and 13 Jbeta primers. Profiling relied on immunoSEQ multiplex PCR, and the TCRdb table lists in-frame clones only, not all of them. The sample lists 190,000 or so clones; 79% were seen once. The CDR3 contains 18 residues. Germline-derived CDR1 and CDR2 are SGHNT and YENEEA. V lost 3 bases to trimming and J lost 6 bases; unmatched junction nucleotides: 14. This clonotype originated in a girl aged 10 to 17 in good health and CMV-seropositive. Source material: PBMCs. The chain employs TRBV11-3 and TRBJ1-6; 7 bases map to TRBD1. The CDR3 spells CASSFLMRATGRNSPLHF. The CDR3 nucleotides are TGTGCCAGCAGCTTTCTTATGCGTGCGACAGGGCGTAATTCACCCCTCCACTTT.